This T cell receptor (beta chain) was sequenced during a study of OX40 agonist ivuxolimab in advanced cancers. This table comes from immunoSEQ multiplex PCR, and its TCRdb copy is limited to in-frame clones, with some not included. The profile shows 65,000 to 75,000 clones, 75% to 85% of them singletons. The ends lost 5 bases at V and 4 bases at J; junction bases unmatched: 2. This CDR3 has 14 residues. Germline V gene sequence: CDR1 SGHAT, CDR2 FQNNGV. This sequence originates from an adult with an advanced solid tumor such as melanoma, head and neck, liver or kidney cancer. The input for sequencing was CD4+ or CD8+ T cells sorted from blood, taken in a trial of the OX40 agonist ivuxolimab. This chain joins TRBV11-2 and TRBJ2-3; 11 bases align to TRBD2. CDR3 in amino acids: CASSVLAGADTQYF. Here the CDR3 DNA reads TGTGCCAGCAGCGTACTAGCGGGGGCAGATACGCAGTATTTT.